These 24 T cell receptor beta chains were sequenced from one sample in a study of neurological immune-mediated disorders. In TCRdb, the 5' RACE reads were re-called with MiXCR into one record per CDR3 protein. The data hold 55,000 to 65,000 distinct CDR3 sequences, with roughly 10% observed a single time. The time point was: longitudinal time-point 2. The sequenced sample was PBMCs. Receptor source: a man aged 25-45 years in good health.

This clonotype was seen at least ten times. DNA for the CDR3: TGTGCCAGCGTACAGGGGGCCAATGAGCAGTTCTTC. Protein product: CASVQGANEQFF. This chain links TRBV12-3 or TRBV12-4 with TRBJ2-1; 9 bases fit TRBD1. This CDR3 has 12 residues. The V segment lost 8 bases and the J segment 6 bases; nucleotides outside the gene matches: 2.

At least ten counts were recorded for this clonotype. This sequence joins TRBV20-1 and TRBJ2-5, with 8 bases fitting TRBD1. V lost 5 bases to trimming and J lost 2 bases; unmatched junction nucleotides: 10. Germline V gene data show CDR1 as DFQATT and CDR2 as SNEGSKA (reference sequence). The CDR3 extends over 15 amino acids. The CDR3 here is CSASKGQAPQETQYF. The CDR3 bases are TGCAGTGCTTCAAAGGGACAGGCACCTCAAGAGACCCAGTACTTC.

V gene TRBV28 combines with J gene TRBJ2-5; possibly TRBD2 for D (6 bases). V was clipped by 5 bases and J by 5 bases, with 15 bases between them. Germline V gene sequence: CDR1 MDHEN, CDR2 SYDVKM. This CDR3 is built from 14 residues. The CDR3 DNA reads as TGTGCCAGCAGTCCTATAATGGCGGGGGAGACCCAGTACTTC. Its protein product is CASSPIMAGETQYF. Based on the CDR3 plus reference TRBV28 and TRBJ2-5, the full variable domain is DVKVTQSSRYLVKRTGEKVFLECVQDMDHENMFWYRQDPGLGLRLIYFSYDVKMKEKGDIPEGYSVSREKKERFSLILESASTNQTSMYLCASSPIMAGETQYFGPGTRLLVL.

This clonotype was counted ten times or more. The rearrangement joins TRBV20-1 to TRBJ2-3; TRBD1 matches at 9 bases. CDR1 is DFQATT, CDR2 SNEGSKA, per germline (reference sequence). This CDR3 spans 16 amino acids. V was clipped by 6 bases and J by 1 base; unmatched bases: 11. The CDR3 is CSASTGTGHGTDTQYF. The DNA for the CDR3 is TGCAGTGCGAGCACCGGGACAGGGCACGGCACAGATACGCAGTATTTT.

At least ten counts were recorded for this clonotype. The V call is TRBV7-2, the J call TRBJ2-3; tentative D call: TRBD1 (6 bases). Germline V gene data show CDR1 as SGHTA and CDR2 as FQGNSA. V gave up 5 bases and J gave up 4 bases, with 16 bases separating them. The CDR3 consists of 15 residues. The CDR3 bases are TGTGCCAGCAGCGAACAGGGAACAGGTTCAGATACGCAGTATTTT. It yields the protein CASSEQGTGSDTQYF.

V gene TRBV29-1 combines with J gene TRBJ2-7; D tentatively fits TRBD1 or TRBD2 (6 bases each). V was cut by 0 bases and J by 2 bases, with 14 bases left in between. The CDR3 sequence is 15 residues long. Germline CDR1 and CDR2: SQVTM and ANQGSEA. As DNA, the CDR3 is TGCAGCGTTGAAGAGGTACAGGGAGGCCCCTACGAGCAGTACTTC. Encoded protein: CSVEEVQGGPYEQYF.

The rearrangement joins TRBV28 to TRBJ2-1; 8 nucleotides align to TRBD2. With V trimmed by 7 bases and J by 7 bases, 12 bases remained unmatched. CDR3 length equals 15 residues. Germline CDR1 and CDR2: MDHEN and SYDVKM. CDR3 sequence: CASTGQGAGENEQFF. Here the CDR3 DNA reads TGTGCCAGCACCGGGCAAGGAGCGGGAGAGAATGAGCAGTTCTTC.

Comments on this clonotype: This sequence may be a read error, since a much larger clone differs from it by one base. The J gene is TRBJ2-1, the V gene TRBV12-3 or TRBV12-4; 13 bases agree with TRBD2. The CDR3 is 15 amino acids. V shed 7 bases and J 5 bases; nucleotides not matched to a gene: 5. The CDR3 reads CASTHGLAGDNEQFF. In nucleotides, the CDR3 is TGTGCCAGCACGCACGGACTAGCGGGAGACAATGAGCAGTTCTTC.

This clonotype was counted many times. This rearrangement joins TRBV29-1 to TRBJ2-6; 8 bases fit TRBD1. The CDR3 spans 15 residues. CDR1 is SQVTM and CDR2 is ANQGSEA in the germline V gene. The CDR3 DNA follows: TGCAGTACCTGGGGACAGGCTACAGGGGCCAACGTCCTGACTTTC. Protein: CSTWGQATGANVLTF. Based on the CDR3 plus reference TRBV29-1 and TRBJ2-6, the full variable domain is SAVISQKPSRDICQRGTSLTIQCQVDSQVTMMFWYRQQPGQSLTLIATANQGSEATYESGFVIDKFPISRPNLTFSTLTVSNMSPEDSSIYLCSTWGQATGANVLTFGAGSRLTVL.

This clonotype was recorded at least ten times. The chain employs TRBV20-1 and TRBJ2-7; weak D call: TRBD2 (5 bases). CDR3 size: 14 residues. Germline assignment: CDR1 DFQATT and CDR2 SNEGSKA (reference sequence). Trimming stripped 3 bases from V and 2 bases from J, with 14 bases between. DNA of the CDR3: TGCAGTGCTAGGAAAGGTGAGGGTGCCTACGAGCAGTACTTC. This encodes CSARKGEGAYEQYF.

This clonotype was counted at least ten times. J is TRBJ2-7 and V is TRBV7-2, with 7 bases aligning to TRBD1. CDR1 SGHTA and CDR2 FQGNSA come from the germline V gene. The CDR3 sequence is 14 residues long. The J segment lost 0 bases and the V segment lost 6 bases, leaving 5 bases of the junction unmatched. CDR3 region: CASRLQGTSYEQYF. The CDR3 coding sequence is TGTGCCAGCAGGTTACAGGGGACCTCCTACGAGCAGTACTTC.

This clonotype was seen ten or more times. The V gene is TRBV20-1, the J gene TRBJ2-3, with D perhaps assigned TRBD1 or TRBD2 (6 bases each). CDR1 DFQATT and CDR2 SNEGSKA come from the germline V gene (reference sequence). The CDR3 length is 12 residues. As DNA, the CDR3 is TGCGGATCCGAGGGGGGAACAGATACGCAGTATTTT. It yields the protein CGSEGGTDTQYF.

Ten or more counts support this clonotype. The chain employs TRBV5-1 and TRBJ2-3; 12 positions agree with TRBD2. The ends lost 4 bases at V and 5 bases at J; junction bases unmatched: 11. The CDR3 is 17 amino acids. Germline V gives CDR1 SGHRS, CDR2 YFSETQ. The CDR3 DNA reads TGCGCCAGCAGCGGGCGACTAGCGGGAGTATCAGTAGATACGCAGTATTTT. Translated, it gives CASSGRLAGVSVDTQYF.

This clonotype has ten or more counts. The chain combines TRBV7-7 with TRBJ2-7; 9 bases agree with TRBD2. Per the germline V gene, CDR1 is SSHAT and CDR2 is FNYEAQ (reference sequence). V shed 4 bases and J 9 bases; nucleotides not matched to a gene: 13. This CDR3 spans 15 amino acids. CDR3 in DNA: TGTGCCAGCAGCTCCGGACTAGCGCGTTCGGAGCCGCAGTACTTC. It encodes CASSSGLARSEPQYF.

This clonotype was observed many times. V gene TRBV27 combines with J gene TRBJ2-6, with D maybe TRBD2 (5 bases). Per the germline V gene, CDR1 is MNHEY and CDR2 is SMNVEV (reference sequence). This CDR3 spans 18 amino acids. V was cut by 7 bases and J by 1 base, with 20 bases left in between. Here the CDR3 DNA reads TGTGCCAGCAAATCTTGGGAGAGGATCGCTTCTGGGGCCAACGTCCTGACTTTC. It yields the protein CASKSWERIASGANVLTF.

The sample holds many counts of this clonotype. The CDR3 DNA is TGTGCCAGCAGCATAAACAGGGGCCCGGGAAACACCATATATTTT. Protein: CASSINRGPGNTIYF. The chain carries TRBV7-8 and TRBJ1-3, with 7 nucleotides matching TRBD1. J lost 4 bases, V lost 5 bases, and 8 bases had no gene match. This CDR3 comprises 15 residues. Germline V gene sequence: CDR1 SGHVS, CDR2 FQNEAQ.

This clonotype was picked up many times. The chain uses TRBV29-1 and TRBJ2-1; TRBD1 is a possible D gene (6 bases). Between the trimmed V and J ends, which lost 3 bases and 8 bases, there was a span of 11 bases. The CDR3 runs to 12 residues. Germline V CDR1 and CDR2: SQVTM, ANQGSEA. CDR3 region: CSVDLQGHEQFF. CDR3 DNA: TGCAGCGTTGACTTACAGGGACATGAGCAGTTCTTC.

This clonotype was recorded many times. The gene calls are TRBV2 and TRBJ2-5, with 13 bases identical to TRBD2. J was trimmed by 3 bases and V by 6 bases; bases with no gene match: 7. This CDR3 has 16 residues. CDR1 and CDR2 from the germline V gene are SNHLY and FYNNEI. As DNA, the CDR3 is TGTGCCAGCAGGAGAGGACTAGCGGGAGCAGAAGAGACCCAGTACTTC. It specifies CASRRGLAGAEETQYF.

This clonotype showed up many times. This chain connects TRBV20-1 to TRBJ2-7; 7 nucleotides agree with TRBD1. V lost 5 bases to trimming and J lost 2 bases; unmatched junction nucleotides: 3. Germline lookup yields CDR1 DFQATT and CDR2 SNEGSKA (reference sequence). There are 12 residues in the CDR3. CDR3 protein: CSARDSPYEQYF. The CDR3 nucleotides read TGCAGTGCTCGGGACAGTCCCTACGAGCAGTACTTC.

The table lists this clonotype with many counts. The chain has TRBV29-1 and TRBJ1-1; D might be TRBD1 (6 bases). This CDR3 contains 17 residues. Germline V gene lookup returns CDR1 SQVTM and CDR2 ANQGSEA. V lost 3 bases to trimming and J lost 0 bases, with 20 bases between them. This CDR3 is CSVDGGLQNILNTEAFF. The CDR3 DNA sequence: TGCAGCGTTGACGGGGGCCTCCAGAACATCCTGAACACTGAAGCTTTCTTT.

This clonotype has a count of ten or more. The chain uses TRBV24-1 and TRBJ2-1; 9 nucleotides match TRBD2. This CDR3 has 17 amino acids. V was pared by 5 bases and J by 8 bases, with 15 bases of the junction left unmatched. CDR1 is KGHDR and CDR2 is SFDVKD in the germline V gene. The DNA for the CDR3 is TGTGCCACCAGTGGACCCTTAGCGGGAGTGGCACCCGATGAGCAGTTCTTC. This encodes CATSGPLAGVAPDEQFF.

The V and J genes are TRBV29-1 and TRBJ2-1; 16 bases fit TRBD2. The CDR3 runs 17 residues. J was trimmed by 4 bases and V by 3 bases; bases with no gene match: 6. Germline loops: CDR1 SQVTM, CDR2 ANQGSEA. CDR3 DNA: TGCAGCGTTGATTCGGGACTAGCGGGAGGGTCTTACAATGAGCAGTTCTTC. Its translation: CSVDSGLAGGSYNEQFF.

The V gene is TRBV5-1, the J gene TRBJ2-7; 7 nucleotides agree with TRBD2. CDR3 length: 14 residues. Germline-derived CDR1 and CDR2 are SGHRS and YFSETQ. The V and J ends lost 1 base and 5 bases, in that order; junction bases with no gene match: 6. The CDR3 region has the DNA TGCGCCAGCAGCTTGCGACTGGGAGGGGACGAGCAGTACTTC. It is translated as CASSLRLGGDEQYF.

The table lists this clonotype with many counts. The gene calls are TRBV5-6 and TRBJ2-1; D remains unclear. The germline V gene encodes CDR1 SGHDT and CDR2 YYEEEE. Trimming cost V 2 bases and J 2 bases, with 8 bases left between them. The CDR3 length is 14 residues. CDR3 nucleotides: TGTGCCAGCAGCTTTCTCCGGGCCTACAATGAGCAGTTCTTC. As protein: CASSFLRAYNEQFF.